Listed below are T cell receptor beta chains from one sample, sequenced in a study of cytomegalovirus exposure and HLA in healthy donors. Measured with immunoSEQ multiplex PCR; TCRdb has only the in-frame clones, and not every one. The repertoire consists of around 180,000 clones, with 80% occurring once and the leading ten covering almost 7%. Material for sequencing was PBMCs. The origin of the receptors is a man aged 30-40 years in good health and CMV-seropositive. The CDR3 runs from the conserved cysteine through the conserved F or W. A D gene is named only where the DNA matches it firmly. Size is stated for part of the rows, as once, few or many counts, or as a class when the clone is expanded.

CDR3 DNA	CDR3 protein	J gene	D gene	CDR3 length	V gene	clone size
TGTGCCACTCGGGCGGGGGTAAGGAATGAGCAGTTCTTC	CATRAGVRNEQFF	TRBJ2-1	TRBD2	13	TRBV19	-
TGTGCCAGTAGTATAGATGGGGCGGGACTTTACAATGAGCAGTTCTTC	CASSIDGAGLYNEQFF	TRBJ2-1	-	16	TRBV19	-
TGTGCCAGCAGCCAGAGCGGGGCGGCTGTGAACACCGGGGAGCTGTTTTTT	CASSQSGAAVNTGELFF	TRBJ2-2	TRBD2	17	TRBV7-9	-
TGTGCCAGCAGCAAAGTTGAGGGCTCCTACGAGCAGTACTTC	CASSKVEGSYEQYF	TRBJ2-7	-	14	TRBV21-1	-
TGTGCCAGCAGTGACAGCTCTGGAAACACCATATATTTT	CASSDSSGNTIYF	TRBJ1-3	-	13	TRBV2	few
TGTGCCAGCAGTGAAGAGGGGGGGGCGTCGGCCGAAGCTTTCTTT	CASSEEGGASAEAFF	TRBJ1-1	-	15	TRBV6-1	many
TGTGCCTGGAGTGTTCCCGGGAGCACAGATACGCAGTATTTT	CAWSVPGSTDTQYF	TRBJ2-3	-	14	TRBV30	-
TGTGCCAGCAGTTTTTTAACTAGCACAGATACGCAGTATTTT	CASSFLTSTDTQYF	TRBJ2-3	-	14	TRBV6-5	-
TGTGCCAGCAACCAATTTACATTGACAGGGGGCCAGTACTTC	CASNQFTLTGGQYF	TRBJ2-5	TRBD1	14	TRBV5-6	-
TGCGCCAGCAGCTTGGGGGCGGGGAACGAGCAGTACTTC	CASSLGAGNEQYF	TRBJ2-7	-	13	TRBV5-1	-
TGTGCCAGCCGCGTGCCAAGCACAGATACGCAGTATTTT	CASRVPSTDTQYF	TRBJ2-3	-	13	TRBV19	-
TGTGCCAGCAGTGGACGAGCAACTAGCGGGACACTAACACCGGATACGCAGTATTTT	CASSGRATSGTLTPDTQYF	TRBJ2-3	TRBD2	19	TRBV2	-
TGCGCCAGCAGCTTAAGGGGAAACTATGGCTACACCTTC	CASSLRGNYGYTF	TRBJ1-2	-	13	TRBV5-1	-
TGTGCCAGCAGCTTGGGGACAGCCTACACCGGGGAGCTGTTTTTT	CASSLGTAYTGELFF	TRBJ2-2	TRBD1	15	TRBV11-3	few
TGTGCCAGTAGTATACAAACGGGAAACTCTGGAAACACCATATATTTT	CASSIQTGNSGNTIYF	TRBJ1-3	-	16	TRBV19	once
TGTGCCAGTAGCTTCGGGACAGGGGAATACGAGCAGTACTTC	CASSFGTGEYEQYF	TRBJ2-7	TRBD1	14	TRBV19	-